The present T cell receptor (beta chain) was sequenced within a study of T cells after yellow fever vaccination (dated by TCRdb to the late 2010s). Study-wide context: Libraries from fractions with low cell numbers were prepared with the SMART-Seq v4 Ultra Low Input RNA kit. Two healthy male donors, one aged 18 to 30 and one aged 30 to 39 years, were included in the cohort. To track T-cell clones before and after primary and booster YFV17D yellow fever vaccination, bulk TCR alpha and beta repertoires were sequenced longitudinally. Blood was collected at multiple timepoints before and after primary and secondary immunization, and bulk PBMC replicates and cell subsets were isolated. The investigation overall reported the following: The study included only a couple of donors, which limits how far the findings can be generalized. Computational filtering was required because FACS-sorted repertoires could contain abundant contaminating clonotypes from the bulk population. A small share of clonotypes occurred in both CD4 and CD8 compartments, likely arising from convergent recombination. After the booster, most of the clones that had expanded following primary vaccination were detected again (roughly 97% of CD4 and 80% to 90% of CD8), which suggests that memory was broadly maintained. Compared with the primary T-cell response, the secondary T-cell response was faster but weaker, reaching its peak on day 5 rather than on day 15.

TCR cDNA was synthesized by 5'RACE template switching, which introduced a universal primer site and unique molecular identifiers. cDNA synthesis was primed from both the TCR alpha and TCR beta constant segments. Library amplification used two PCR steps, and the second PCR step added sample barcodes and sequencing adapters. Sequencing of libraries was performed on Illumina HiSeq 2500 (2x100 bp) or NovaSeq (2x150 bp). The authors processed their data as follows. Demultiplexing of reads and collapsing into UMI consensus sequences were performed with MIGEC, and V(D)J alignment was carried out with MiXCR. Vaccine-responding clonotypes were defined with edgeR using replicate PBMC samples, requiring FDR below 0.01 and a log2 fold change above 5 up to day 15. Each bulk clonotype was labeled CD4 or CD8 based on which sequenced repertoire, CD4 or CD8, contained the clonotype at higher abundance. TCRdb redid the processing of the public reads, applying fastp at Q25 and MiXCR, and retained in-frame beta chains. Each CDR3 protein appears once, grouped with its most common genes and DNA. TCRdb, rather than the study authors, made the V and J calls. Across this sample there are around 110,000 distinct CDR3 sequences, with 6.5% to 9% seen only once. 25% of the sample comes from the top ten.

To note about this clonotype: Its antigen remains unidentified. No quality values exist for individual bases; no much larger clone is one base distant.

The treatment or condition label here, explained by the study, means: live attenuated yellow fever vaccine strain. A standard Ficoll-Paque protocol was used to isolate PBMCs from peripheral blood. Dynabeads CD4 and CD8 positive selection kits were used to isolate the CD4 and CD8 T-cell fractions. RNA was extracted with TriZol from bulk PBMCs, CD4 and CD8 fractions, and dextramer-positive and dextramer-negative fractions. CDR1 and CDR2, looked up from the germline V gene (reference sequence), are SEHNR and FQNEAQ. V and J lose 4 bases and 2 bases, and a span of 15 bases separates them. The CDR3 spans 17 residues, from the cysteine through the phenylalanine. Of all the DNA, just the CDR3 is kept, 51 bases in frame from base 1.

The source material was CD8+ T cells sorted from PBMCs, sampled 45 days after the yellow fever booster vaccination. The clonotype comes from a man under 40 who received the YFV17D yellow fever vaccine. Here the chain combines TRBV7-9 and TRBJ2-6; a tentative D match to TRBD1 spans 6 bases. The encoded CDR3 is CASSSKTGYAGANVLTF. The sequenced DNA: TGTGCCAGCAGCTCTAAAACAGGGTACGCTGGGGCCAACGTCCTGACTTTC.